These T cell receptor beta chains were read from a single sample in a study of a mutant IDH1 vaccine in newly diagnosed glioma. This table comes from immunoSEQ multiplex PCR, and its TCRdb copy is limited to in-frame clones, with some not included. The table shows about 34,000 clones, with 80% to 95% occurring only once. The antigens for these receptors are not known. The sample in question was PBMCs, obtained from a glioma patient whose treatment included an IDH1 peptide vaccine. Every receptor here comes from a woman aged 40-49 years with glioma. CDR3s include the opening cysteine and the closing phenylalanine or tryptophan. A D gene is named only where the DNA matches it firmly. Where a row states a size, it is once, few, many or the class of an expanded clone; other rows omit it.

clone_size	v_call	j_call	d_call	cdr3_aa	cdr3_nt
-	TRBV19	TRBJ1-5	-	CASSIGAGGRQPQHF	TGTGCCAGTAGTATTGGTGCTGGGGGAAGACAGCCCCAGCATTTT
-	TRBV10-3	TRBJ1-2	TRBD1	CAISPQGAKGGYTF	TGTGCCATCAGCCCACAGGGGGCGAAAGGCGGCTACACCTTC
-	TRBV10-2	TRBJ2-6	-	CASRDRILSGANVLTF	TGCGCCAGCAGAGACAGGATCCTCTCTGGGGCCAACGTCCTGACTTTC
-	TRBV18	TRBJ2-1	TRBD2	CASSGSGSSYNEQFF	TGTGCCAGCTCCGGTAGCGGGAGTTCCTACAATGAGCAGTTCTTC
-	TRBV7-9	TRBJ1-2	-	CASGEAGVVNGYTF	TGTGCCAGTGGGGAAGCAGGGGTTGTGAATGGCTACACCTTC
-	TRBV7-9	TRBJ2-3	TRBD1	CASSLVQGAVDTQYF	TGTGCCAGCAGCTTGGTACAGGGGGCCGTAGATACGCAGTATTTT
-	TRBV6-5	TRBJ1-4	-	CASSYEGAQWEKLFF	TGTGCCAGCAGTTACGAAGGCGCACAGTGGGAAAAACTGTTTTTT
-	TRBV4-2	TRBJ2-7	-	CASSLGSGSEPYYEQYF	TGTGCCAGCAGCCTCGGTTCGGGGAGTGAACCCTACTACGAGCAGTACTTC
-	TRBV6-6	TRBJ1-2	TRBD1	CASRTQDRAGYTF	TGTGCCAGCAGGACGCAGGACAGGGCTGGCTACACCTTC
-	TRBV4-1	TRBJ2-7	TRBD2	CASSQGTIRTSGSYEQYF	TGCGCCAGCAGCCAAGGGACAATCAGGACTAGCGGGAGCTACGAGCAGTACTTC
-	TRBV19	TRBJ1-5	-	CASSTHRTGNQPQHF	TGTGCCAGTAGTACCCACAGGACAGGCAATCAGCCCCAGCATTTT
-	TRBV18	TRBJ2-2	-	CASSPLASDTGELFF	TGTGCCAGCTCACCACTGGCTAGCGACACCGGGGAGCTGTTTTTT
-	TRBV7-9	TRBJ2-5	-	CASSLAAGGETQYF	TGTGCCAGCAGCTTAGCAGCAGGGGGGGAGACCCAGTACTTC
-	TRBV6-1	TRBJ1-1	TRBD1	CASRNRGPPTEAFF	TGTGCCAGCAGAAACAGGGGGCCCCCCACTGAAGCTTTCTTT
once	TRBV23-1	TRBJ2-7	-	CATPGGTLVYEQYF	TGCGCCACCCCCGGCGGGACACTAGTCTACGAGCAGTACTTC
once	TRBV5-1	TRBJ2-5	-	CASSLSQQETQYF	TGCGCCAGCAGCTTGAGTCAGCAAGAGACCCAGTACTTC
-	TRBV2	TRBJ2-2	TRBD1	CASSEVQGAGELFF	TGTGCCAGCAGTGAGGTTCAGGGGGCCGGGGAGCTGTTTTTT
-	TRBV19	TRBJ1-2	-	CASSIVQYYGYTF	TGTGCCAGTAGTATAGTGCAGTACTATGGCTACACCTTC
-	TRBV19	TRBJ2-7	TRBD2	CASSMGVSGSSYEQYF	TGTGCCAGTAGTATGGGGGTTAGCGGGAGCTCCTACGAGCAGTACTTC
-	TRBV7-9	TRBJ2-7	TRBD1	CASSPTTGVYEQYF	TGTGCCAGCAGCCCGACGACAGGGGTTTACGAGCAGTACTTC
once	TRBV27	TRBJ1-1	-	CASSFSPWAEAFF	TGTGCCAGCAGTTTTTCTCCCTGGGCTGAAGCTTTCTTT
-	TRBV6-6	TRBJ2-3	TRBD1	CASDRDNTDTQYF	TGTGCCAGTGACAGGGACAACACAGATACGCAGTATTTT
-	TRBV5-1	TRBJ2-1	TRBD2	CASSLVIAGGQEGEQFF	TGCGCCAGCAGCTTGGTTATAGCGGGAGGCCAAGAGGGGGAGCAGTTCTTC
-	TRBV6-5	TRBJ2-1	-	CASSPLWGNEQFF	TGTGCCAGCAGTCCCCTGTGGGGGAATGAGCAGTTCTTC
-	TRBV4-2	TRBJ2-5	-	CASSQARETQYF	TGTGCCAGCAGCCAAGCAAGAGAGACCCAGTACTTC
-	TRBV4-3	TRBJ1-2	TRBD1	CASSKVTGVSSDYGYTF	TGCGCCAGCAGCAAAGTCACAGGGGTGAGTTCGGACTATGGCTACACCTTC
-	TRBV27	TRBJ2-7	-	CASSPGTIRTEQYF	TGTGCCAGCAGTCCCGGGACAATCCGTACCGAGCAGTACTTC
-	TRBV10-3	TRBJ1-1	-	CAISPGAGDTEAFF	TGTGCCATCAGCCCAGGGGCAGGGGACACTGAAGCTTTCTTT
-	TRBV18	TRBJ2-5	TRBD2	CASSQRGETQYF	TGTGCCAGCTCACAGCGGGGGGAGACCCAGTACTTC
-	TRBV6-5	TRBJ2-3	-	CASSYRAAGPTDTQYF	TGTGCCAGCAGTTACAGGGCGGCGGGGCCCACAGATACGCAGTATTTT
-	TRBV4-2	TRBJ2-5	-	CASSPQTGRQETQYF	TGTGCCAGCAGCCCCCAGACGGGGCGTCAAGAGACCCAGTACTTC
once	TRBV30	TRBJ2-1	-	CAWTRGGLYNEQFF	TGTGCCTGGACTAGGGGGGGACTCTACAATGAGCAGTTCTTC
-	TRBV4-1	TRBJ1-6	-	CASSQTDSSYNSPLHF	TGCGCCAGCAGCCAAACCGATAGCTCCTATAATTCACCCCTCCACTTT
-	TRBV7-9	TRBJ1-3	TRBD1	CASTGQGESSGNTIYF	TGTGCCAGCACCGGACAGGGGGAGAGCTCTGGAAACACCATATATTTT